This T cell receptor (beta chain) was documented in a study of cytomegalovirus exposure and HLA in healthy donors. V was cut by 5 bases and J by 8 bases, with 9 bases left in between. The germline gives CDR1 SGHVS, CDR2 FNYEAQ. The CDR3 loop spans 12 amino acids. This clone was observed a few times. In the PCR, 60 Vbeta and 13 Jbeta primers were used. This table comes from immunoSEQ multiplex PCR, and its TCRdb copy is limited to in-frame clones, with some not included. The table lists approximately 160,000 clones, about four fifths of them singletons, with 1% in the top ten. Sequencing was performed on PBMCs. This chain uses TRBV7-6 with TRBJ2-2, with D possibly being TRBD1 (5 bases). The receptor's source is a woman aged 45-65 years in good health and CMV-seropositive. CDR3: CASSPGAGELFF. In DNA form, the CDR3 reads TGTGCCAGCAGCCCTGGGGCTGGGGAGCTGTTTTTT.